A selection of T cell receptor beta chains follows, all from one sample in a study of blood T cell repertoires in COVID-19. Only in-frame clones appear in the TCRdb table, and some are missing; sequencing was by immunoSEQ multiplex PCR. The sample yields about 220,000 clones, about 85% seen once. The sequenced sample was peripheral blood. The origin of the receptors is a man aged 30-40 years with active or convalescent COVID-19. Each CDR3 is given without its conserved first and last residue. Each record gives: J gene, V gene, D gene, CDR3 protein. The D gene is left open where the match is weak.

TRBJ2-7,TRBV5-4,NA,ASSWGTGGDEQY
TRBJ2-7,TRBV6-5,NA,ASSPGTSAYEQY
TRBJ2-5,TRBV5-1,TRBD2,ASSRRLAGGQETQY
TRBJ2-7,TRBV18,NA,ASSPGEAGLKQY
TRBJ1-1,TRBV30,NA,AWSRGYETMNTEAF
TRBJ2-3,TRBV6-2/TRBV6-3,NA,ASSPRGGTDTQY
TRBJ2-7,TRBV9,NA,ASSVGISQGGRGEQY
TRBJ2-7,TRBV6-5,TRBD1,ASSLETGFEQY
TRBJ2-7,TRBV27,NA,ASSLVVYEQY
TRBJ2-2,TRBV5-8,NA,ASTPLGVGGGELF
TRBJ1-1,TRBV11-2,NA,ASSVTATTEAF
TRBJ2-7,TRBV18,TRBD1,ASSPFSGGSSYEQY
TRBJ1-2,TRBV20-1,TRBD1,SASRQGAGDT
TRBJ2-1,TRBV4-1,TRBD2,ASSQDYGGANEQF
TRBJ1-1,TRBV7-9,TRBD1,ASSPRGRGQRDTEAF
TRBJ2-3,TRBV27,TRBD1,ASTPLPGQGLNTQY
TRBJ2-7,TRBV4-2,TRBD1,ASSPDRGSEQY
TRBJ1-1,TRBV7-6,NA,ASSLRPVRGRTEAF
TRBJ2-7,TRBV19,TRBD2,ASSPLTSGGDEQY
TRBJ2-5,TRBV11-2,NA,ASSSRGWAGEETQY
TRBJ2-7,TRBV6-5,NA,ASSYRGGQY
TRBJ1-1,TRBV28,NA,ASSFHPRGRTNTEAF
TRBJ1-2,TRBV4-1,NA,ASSSRGGVHYGYT
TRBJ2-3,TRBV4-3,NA,ASSQDYVAGSDTQY
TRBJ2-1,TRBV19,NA,ASSREFSYNEQF
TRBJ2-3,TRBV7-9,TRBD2,ASRKTSGTDTQY
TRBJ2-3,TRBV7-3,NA,ASSLGITEDTQY
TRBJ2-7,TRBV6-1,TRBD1,ASSMGQGRDEQY
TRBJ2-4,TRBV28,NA,ASSLRGAPLAKNIQY
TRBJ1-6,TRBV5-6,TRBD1,ASSLIFDRGASPLH
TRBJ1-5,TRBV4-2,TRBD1,ASSQDFGQGARFWDQPQH
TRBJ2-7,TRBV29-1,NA,SVVVGSGYEQY
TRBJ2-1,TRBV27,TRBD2,ASSFREGDEQF
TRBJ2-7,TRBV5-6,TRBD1,ASSLVGQGYYEQY
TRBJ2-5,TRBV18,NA,ASSRRAREETQY
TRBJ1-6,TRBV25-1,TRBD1,ASSDPHGTAVSPLH
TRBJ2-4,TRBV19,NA,ASNKGDIQY
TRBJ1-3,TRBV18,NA,ASSHPTGTTNTIY
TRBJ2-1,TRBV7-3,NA,ASSLNPSLPYNEQF
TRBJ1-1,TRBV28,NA,ASSPYPGVMNTEAF
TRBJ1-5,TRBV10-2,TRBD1,ARTGGRNQPQH
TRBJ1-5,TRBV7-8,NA,ASSFTGSHQH
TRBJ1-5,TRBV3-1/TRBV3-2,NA,ASSHRASGNQPQH
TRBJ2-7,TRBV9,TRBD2,ASSVTSGTEQY
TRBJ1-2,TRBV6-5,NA,ASSYGAGSNYGYT
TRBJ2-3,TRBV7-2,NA,ASSLVGGAADTQY
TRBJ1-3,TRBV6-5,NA,ASSYSADSGNTIY
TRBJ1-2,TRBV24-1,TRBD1,ATSGPGQGRGYT
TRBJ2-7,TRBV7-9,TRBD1,ASSQTGREQY
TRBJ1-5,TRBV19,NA,ASSPILLGQQPQH
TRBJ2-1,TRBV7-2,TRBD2,ASSLVAGSGGQF
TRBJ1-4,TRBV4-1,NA,ASSQDERTDNEKLF
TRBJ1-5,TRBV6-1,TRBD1,ASSEGQSNQPQH
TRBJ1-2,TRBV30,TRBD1,AWIRGQANYGYT
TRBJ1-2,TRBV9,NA,ASRKVQVGGYT
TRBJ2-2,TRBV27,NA,ASSFWRDTGELF
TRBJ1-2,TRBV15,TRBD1,ATSRRQGLIYGYT
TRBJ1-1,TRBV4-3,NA,ASSQALPGAVNTEAF
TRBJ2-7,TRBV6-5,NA,ASRRSGARYEQY
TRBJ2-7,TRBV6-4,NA,ASSPGPTYEQY